The present T cell receptor (beta chain) was sequenced within a study of Ad26.COV2.S vaccination and SARS-CoV-2 variants. Study-wide context: Intramuscularly, Ad26.COV2.S was given either once or twice, 56 days apart.

Regarding treatment: 15 to 20 received Ad26.COV2.S at low or high dose, single or two shots; 5 received placebo; per-sample allocation not given. Samples were taken on day 63 after the first vaccine or placebo injection. Donation came from an adult in Boston who was aged 18-55 years. Ad26.COV2.S expressed prefusion-stabilized spike from the original Wuhan strain. Comment on this clone: Antigen unknown.

Study-wide points: Reports say spike-specific CD8+ and CD4+ T cell responses covered substantial breadth after vaccination.

The table came from immunoSEQ multiplex PCR; TCRdb's copy has only in-frame clones and leaves some out. The sample has about 400,000 clones, 88% seen once. The sequenced sample was peripheral blood, obtained in a trial of Ad26.COV2.S vaccine versus placebo. The TCR comes from a person aged 18-65 years who received the Ad26.COV2.S COVID-19 vaccine or a placebo.

In DNA form, the CDR3 reads TGTGCCAGCAGTCCGAGGGATGAAAAACTGTTTTTT. Its protein product is CASSPRDEKLFF. The chain couples TRBV28 to TRBJ1-4, with D uncertain. The germline V gene encodes CDR1 MDHEN and CDR2 SYDVKM. Trimming removed 5 bases at V and 6 bases at J, with 7 bases between. The CDR3 contains 12 residues. The full variable domain, with the rest looked up from reference TRBV28 and TRBJ1-4, is DVKVTQSSRYLVKRTGEKVFLECVQDMDHENMFWYRQDPGLGLRLIYFSYDVKMKEKGDIPEGYSVSREKKERFSLILESASTNQTSMYLCASSPRDEKLFFGSGTQLSVL.